This T cell receptor beta chain was sequenced in a study of blood T cell repertoires in COVID-19. At the level of the study: Whether acute or convalescent, the COVID-19 samples came from the United States, Italy and Spain. Nucleic acid was either cDNA or gDNA, and it came from T cells, B-cell-depleted T cells, or PBMCs.

This CDR3 is 14 amino acids long. V shed 11 bases and J 7 bases; nucleotides not matched to a gene: 10. Germline lookup yields CDR1 LGHNT and CDR2 FRNRAP. Assay used: immunoSEQ multiplex PCR; TCRdb lists only in-frame clones, some missing. The sample has around 160,000 clones; around 81% are singletons. Sequenced: peripheral blood. The rearrangement uses TRBV12-5 and TRBJ1-6, with 8 bases lining up with TRBD1. This receptor was obtained from a woman between 35 and 50 years old with active or convalescent COVID-19. The CDR3 DNA is TGTGCTTACGCCTTCGGACAGGGAAATTCACCCCTCCACTTT. This sequence encodes CAYAFGQGNSPLHF.